This note documents a single T cell receptor beta chain sequence. The specificity of this receptor is unknown. Base qualities are not recorded, but no much larger clone differs from it by a single base. This entry is derived from a study of blood T cells in healthy people across ages (dated by TCRdb to 2013 to 2016). Background on the whole study: In model experiments, template switching captured roughly one uniquely barcoded TCR beta cDNA molecule for every two T cells. The donors were split into four age groups: young (average around 15 years), middle-aged (nearly 40), aged (about 62) and long-lived (roughly 77). To track age-related changes in TCR beta repertoire diversity, the study relied on deep sequencing normalized with unique cDNA molecular identifiers. Using the same blood draw, the study looked at two additional independent replicas of 1 million unique cDNA reads for two donors, one aged 18 to 30 and the other aged 80 or older. To avoid experimental bias, donors of different ages were spread randomly across the sequencing lanes.

From V the trimming removes 5 bases and from J it removes 5 bases, while the gene matches leave 10 bases of the junction unaccounted for. The CDR3 contains 15 residues, cysteine and phenylalanine counted. The only DNA kept is the CDR3, 45 bases in frame from the first base. CDR1 and CDR2 (MGHRA, YSYEKL) derive from the germline V gene. The protocol used for the library was 5' RACE. Reads for this sample came from an Illumina HiSeq 2500. A second roughly 7 to 11 cycle PCR used a sample-barcoded 5' primer and a J-beta primer mix. A unique molecular identifier was introduced onto each TCR beta cDNA molecule by a template-switch 5' adaptor carrying 12 random nucleotides. At least 3 million CDR3-containing paired-end reads were obtained from each sample. First-strand cDNA synthesis was performed from all RNA using the Mint cDNA synthesis kit, with priming by a TRBC-specific oligonucleotide. All cDNA was treated with uracil-DNA glycosylase and then went through a first 18-cycle PCR with the universal primers M1SS and BC2_uni_R. As for the authors' bioinformatics: For normalization, 1 million high-quality reads were randomly selected from each sample, with every read carrying a distinct molecular identifier. Instead of being binned into consensus sequences, reads with shared molecular identifiers were discarded. CDR3 identification, clonotype clustering and error correction used MiTCR with a Q25 quality threshold and the strictest error-elimination algorithm. A nonparametric unseen species model with Euler transformation was used to estimate a lower bound on total TCR beta diversity. Starting from the raw public reads, TCRdb applied fastp trimming at Q25, assembled clones with MiXCR and retained in-frame beta chains. Here each entry gathers all rows of one CDR3 protein and keeps the most common genes and DNA. In this record, the V and J calls reflect TCRdb's handling and not the investigators' own analysis. This sample is represented by 600,000 to 650,000 distinct CDR3 sequences; roughly three fifths of them were singletons. Of the sample, more than 35% is held by the ten largest clones.

The study at large found these results: As age increased, observed TCR beta diversity per million T cells dropped in a roughly linear way, and a significant reduction was already evident by age roughly 36. Because the CMV infection status of the donors was unknown, age-related changes in expanded clonotypes may potentially have been confounded. Conclusive comparison of naive and antigen-experienced compartments was prevented by the profiling of bulk unsorted PBMCs. Estimates of total diversity based on one million sequenced T cells were considered lower bounds and underestimates. The percentage of naive T cells measured by flow cytometry correlated strongly with observed TCR beta diversity. Compared with the aged group, the long-lived group had more naive CD4+ T cells, fewer expanded clones and increased TCR diversity, suggesting age selection.

Systemically healthy Caucasian individuals from Russia, roughly 40 in total and aged about 6 to 100 years, were included as donors. Each donor gave ten milliliters of peripheral blood, collected into EDTA-treated Vacutainer tubes. Ficoll-Paque density-gradient centrifugation was used to isolate PBMCs, with at least 6.5 million obtained per sample. Trizol reagent was used to extract total RNA from the PBMCs, yielding at least 6 micrograms per sample. The percentages of naive CD45RAhigh/CD27high T cells were determined by flow cytometry on a PBMC aliquot from every donor. This TCR was sampled from a man aged 55 to 69 in good health. The chain is encoded by TRBV4-1 joined to TRBJ2-5, and 8 bases in between align with TRBD2. The sequenced sample consisted of blood. Here the CDR3 is given as CASSGGGLHGETQYF. The nucleotides are TGCGCCAGCAGCGGCGGGGGGCTACATGGGGAGACCCAGTACTTC.